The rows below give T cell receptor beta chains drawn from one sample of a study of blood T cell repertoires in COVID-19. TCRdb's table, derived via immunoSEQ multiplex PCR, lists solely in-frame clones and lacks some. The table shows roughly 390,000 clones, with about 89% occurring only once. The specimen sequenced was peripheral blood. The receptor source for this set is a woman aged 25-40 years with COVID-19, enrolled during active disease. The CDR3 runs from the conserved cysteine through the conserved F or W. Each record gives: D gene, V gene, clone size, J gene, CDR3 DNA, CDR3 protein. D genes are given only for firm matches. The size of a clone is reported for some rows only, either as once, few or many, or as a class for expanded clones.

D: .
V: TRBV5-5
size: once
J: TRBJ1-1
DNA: TGTGCCAGCAGCTTGTTTCGATATGGGGGGAAACCTGAAGCTTTCTTT
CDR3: CASSLFRYGGKPEAFF

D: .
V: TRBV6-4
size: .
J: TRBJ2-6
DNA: TGTGCCAGCAGTGACTCGGGCACTTCCTCGACGACGGGGGCCAACGTCCTGACTTTC
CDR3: CASSDSGTSSTTGANVLTF

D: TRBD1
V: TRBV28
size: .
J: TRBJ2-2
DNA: TGTGCCAGCAGTTTGATCAGGGGGCGCGATGTCCCCGGGGAGCTGTTTTTT
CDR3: CASSLIRGRDVPGELFF

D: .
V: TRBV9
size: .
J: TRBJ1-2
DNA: TGTGCCAGCAGCGTCGGGGTTGGCTATGGCTACACCTTC
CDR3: CASSVGVGYGYTF

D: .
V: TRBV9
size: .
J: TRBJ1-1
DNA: TGTGCCAGCAGCTCCCGGACAGCTCAAACTGAAGCTTTCTTT
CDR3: CASSSRTAQTEAFF

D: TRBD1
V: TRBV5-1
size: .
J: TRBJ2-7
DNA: TGCGCCAGCAGCCCCGACAGGGACGAGCAGTACTTC
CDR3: CASSPDRDEQYF

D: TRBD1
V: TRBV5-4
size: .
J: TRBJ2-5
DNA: TGTGCCAGCAGCTTGCCGACAGGGGGCGGTGAGACCCAGTACTTC
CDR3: CASSLPTGGGETQYF

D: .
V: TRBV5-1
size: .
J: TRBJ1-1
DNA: TGCGCCAGCAGCTTGTGGGCCAAGAACACTGAAGCTTTCTTT
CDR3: CASSLWAKNTEAFF

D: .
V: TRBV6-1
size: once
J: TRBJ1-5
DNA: TGTGCCAGCAGTGAAGCGCGGGGAGGTCAGCCCCAGCATTTT
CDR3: CASSEARGGQPQHF

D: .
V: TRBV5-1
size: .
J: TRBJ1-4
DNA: TGCGCCAGCTCTCTGGGGGCAGGGGACGCAACTAATGAAAAACTGTTTTTT
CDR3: CASSLGAGDATNEKLFF

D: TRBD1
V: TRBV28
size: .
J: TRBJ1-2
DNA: TGTGCCAGCAGTTTAGATCCGACAGGGTCACTCTATGGCTACACCTTC
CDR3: CASSLDPTGSLYGYTF

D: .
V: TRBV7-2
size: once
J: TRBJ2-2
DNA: TGTGCCAGCAGGTATCGGGGGAACACCGGGGAGCTGTTTTTT
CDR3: CASRYRGNTGELFF

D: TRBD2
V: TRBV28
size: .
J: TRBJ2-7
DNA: TGTGCCAGCGTCAGCAGCGGGAGGAACGAGCAGTACTTC
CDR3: CASVSSGRNEQYF

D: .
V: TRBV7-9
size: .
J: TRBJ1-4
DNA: TGTGCCAGCAGCTTATCCCTCCGGGGGTCAACTAATGAAAAACTGTTTTTT
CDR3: CASSLSLRGSTNEKLFF

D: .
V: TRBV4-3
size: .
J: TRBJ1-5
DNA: TGCGCCAGCAGCCAAGACGGGAGGGAAGGTCAGCCCCAGCATTTT
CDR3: CASSQDGREGQPQHF

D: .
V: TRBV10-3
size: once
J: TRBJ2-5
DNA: TGTGCCATCAGTGAGCCAGGGGCAGAGACCCAGTACTTC
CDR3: CAISEPGAETQYF

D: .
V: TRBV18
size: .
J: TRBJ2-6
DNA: TGTGCCAGCTCACCAGGACGGGGTACTGGGGCCAACGTCCTGACTTTC
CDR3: CASSPGRGTGANVLTF

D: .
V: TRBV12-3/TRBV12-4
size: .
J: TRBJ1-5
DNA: TGTGCCAGCATCCCTGGGGGCAAGCCCCAGCATTTT
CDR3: CASIPGGKPQHF

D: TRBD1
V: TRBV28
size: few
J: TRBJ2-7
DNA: TGTGCCAGCATTCCGGGACAGGGAAGGTCCTACGAGCAGTACTTC
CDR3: CASIPGQGRSYEQYF

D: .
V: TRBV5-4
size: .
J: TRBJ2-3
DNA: TGTGCCAGCAGAGCCACAGGGTACACAGATACGCAGTATTTT
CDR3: CASRATGYTDTQYF

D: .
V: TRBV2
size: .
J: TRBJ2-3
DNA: TGTGCCAGACTGGACAACTACACAGATACGCAGTATTTT
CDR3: CARLDNYTDTQYF

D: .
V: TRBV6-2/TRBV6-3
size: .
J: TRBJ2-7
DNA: TGTGCCAGCAGTTGGAACAGGGTCTACGAGCAGTACTTC
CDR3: CASSWNRVYEQYF

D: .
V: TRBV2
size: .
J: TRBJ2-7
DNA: TGTGCCAGCAGTGACCTGGGGGCAGTTTACGAGCAGTACTTC
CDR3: CASSDLGAVYEQYF

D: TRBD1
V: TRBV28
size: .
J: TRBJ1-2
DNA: TGTGCCAGCAGTTCCTCCGGGACAGACTACACCTTC
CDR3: CASSSSGTDYTF

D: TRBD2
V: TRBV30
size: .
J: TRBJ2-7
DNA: TGTGCCTTCTCTTCAGGACTAGCGGGAGGCGAGCAGTACTTC
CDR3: CAFSSGLAGGEQYF

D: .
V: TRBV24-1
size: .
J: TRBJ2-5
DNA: TGTGCCACCAGTTGGGCGGAGACCCAGTACTTC
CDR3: CATSWAETQYF

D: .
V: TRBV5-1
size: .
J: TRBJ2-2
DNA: TGCGCCAGCAGCTTCCGCGAGGTTCCAAGCACCGGGGAGCTGTTTTTT
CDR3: CASSFREVPSTGELFF

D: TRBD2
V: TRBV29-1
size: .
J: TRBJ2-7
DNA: TGCAGCGTCGGAGGACTAGCGGGAGCAAACGAGCAGTACTTC
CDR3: CSVGGLAGANEQYF

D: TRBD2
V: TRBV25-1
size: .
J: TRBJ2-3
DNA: TGTGCCAGCAGTGCCCTCGGGACTAGCGGCATCACAGATACGCAGTATTTT
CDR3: CASSALGTSGITDTQYF

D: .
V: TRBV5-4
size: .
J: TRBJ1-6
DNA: TGTGCCAGCAGCACCCGACAGGACGCGGCACCCCTCCACTTT
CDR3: CASSTRQDAAPLHF

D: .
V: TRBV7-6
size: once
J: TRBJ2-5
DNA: TGTGCCAGCAGCTCCGTGGGGATGCGGGAAGAGACCCAGTACTTC
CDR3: CASSSVGMREETQYF

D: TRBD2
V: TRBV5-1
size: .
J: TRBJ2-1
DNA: TGCGCCAGCCAGAGCGGGAACTCCTACAATGAGCAGTTCTTC
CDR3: CASQSGNSYNEQFF

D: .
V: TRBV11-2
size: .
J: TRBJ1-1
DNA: TGTGCCAGCAGCTTAATCCCACGGTTGAACACTGAAGCTTTCTTT
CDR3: CASSLIPRLNTEAFF

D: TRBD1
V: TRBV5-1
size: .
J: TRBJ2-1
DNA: TGCGCCAGCAGCGTCCGTGGACAGGGGGCCGGGGAGCAGTTCTTC
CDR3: CASSVRGQGAGEQFF

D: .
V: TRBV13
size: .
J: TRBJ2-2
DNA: TGTGCCAGCAGCTTAGGACTCCTTGGCGGGGAGCTGTTTTTT
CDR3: CASSLGLLGGELFF

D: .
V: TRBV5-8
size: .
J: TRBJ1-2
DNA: TGTGCCAGCAGCTCCGGACAGCTTTTAACTCCCTTCGGAGGCTACACCTTC
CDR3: CASSSGQLLTPFGGYTF

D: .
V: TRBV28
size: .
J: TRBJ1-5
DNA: TGTGCCAGCAGTTTATTATATCGGCCCCAGCATTTT
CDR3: CASSLLYRPQHF

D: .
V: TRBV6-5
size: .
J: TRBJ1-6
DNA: TGTGCCAGCAGTTACGCCCAGGGGCAATCACCCCTCCACTTT
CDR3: CASSYAQGQSPLHF

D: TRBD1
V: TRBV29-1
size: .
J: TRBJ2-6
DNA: TGCAGCGTACGGGACAGGGGCCCATCTGGGGCCAACGTCCTGACTTTC
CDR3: CSVRDRGPSGANVLTF

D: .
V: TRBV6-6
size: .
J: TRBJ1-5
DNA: TGTGCCACCGGGGGGCAGGGAAAAAATCAGCCCCAGCATTTT
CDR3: CATGGQGKNQPQHF

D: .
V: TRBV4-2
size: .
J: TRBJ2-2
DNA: TGTGCCAGCAGCCAAGATCCGGGAGACACCGGGGAGCTGTTTTTT
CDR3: CASSQDPGDTGELFF

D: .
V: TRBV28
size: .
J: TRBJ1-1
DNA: TGTGCCAGCAGTCCTTCGACAGCTGGCAACACTGAAGCTTTCTTT
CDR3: CASSPSTAGNTEAFF

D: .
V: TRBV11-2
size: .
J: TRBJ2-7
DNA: TGTGCCAGCAGCTTATTGGGCGTGTCCTACGAGCAGTACTTC
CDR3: CASSLLGVSYEQYF

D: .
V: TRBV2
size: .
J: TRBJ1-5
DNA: TGTGCCTCCTCTGGGGGCGCCCAGCCCCAGCATTTT
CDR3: CASSGGAQPQHF